The clone carrying this T cell receptor delta chain was seen only a few times. What it binds is not known. The CDR3 covers 21 residues. CDR1 TSWWSYY and CDR2 QGS come from the germline V gene. Trimming took 7 bases from V and 0 from J; bases not matched to a gene: 21. Alphabeta T cells were depleted, then CD3+ Vdelta1+ Vdelta2- thymocytes were FACS-sorted. Extracted RNA was reverse transcribed into cDNA. The CDR3 regions were amplified by multiplex PCR from V-gene primers to a constant-region primer. TCRdb repeated clone calling on the multiplex PCR reads with CATT. The sample yields some 73,000 delta-chain clones, roughly a third seen once. This entry comes from a study of Vδ1+ human thymocytes. Study-wide results and caveats: Bulk data may be misread because of unexpected Vdelta2 sequences. Around 20% of thymic delta-chain sequences were Vdelta2, with few Vdelta3, unlike blood Vdelta1+ controls. Highly polyclonal TRG and TRD repertoires with Gaussian CDR3 length distributions appeared in thymus. TRG sequences recurred across donors, whereas TRD sequences stayed essentially private.

This chain connects TRDV1 to TRDJ1; 12 bases line up with TRDD3. Material for sequencing was Vdelta1+ gamma-delta thymocytes from the thymus. Subset indicated: FACS-sorted CD3+ TCRalphabeta- TCRVdelta1+ TCRVdelta2- thymocytes. This receptor was obtained from a boy younger than two who had congenital heart surgery. The CDR3, as DNA: TGTGCTCTTGCCGACGCTCCTACGACAAATACTGGGGGATACTACACCGATAAACTCATCTTT. Amino acids: CALADAPTTNTGGYYTDKLIF.